This TCR beta chain comes out of a study of early T cells in non-severe SARS-CoV-2 infection (dated by TCRdb to about 2021). Broadly, across the study: Because TCR sequencing relied on bulk RNA taken from unsorted whole blood, pairing of alpha and beta chains was not possible.

The study at large found these results: VDJdb matching was skewed toward anti-spike CD8 responses and likely underestimated virus-specific expansions by missing private and CD4 specificities.

The cysteine opens and the phenylalanine closes a CDR3 of 13 amino acids. Only the CDR3 portion is preserved as DNA: 39 bases, with reading frame beginning at the first base. CDR1 and CDR2 (MDHEN, SYDVKM) derive from the germline V gene. V gives up 6 bases and J gives up 5 bases, and the segment between their germline ends measures 14 bases. Library generation was performed with 5' RACE. The sequencer listed for this sample is NextSeq 500. To correct for sequencing error and PCR bias, the TCR library protocol tagged individual cDNA molecules with unique molecular identifiers. TCR alpha and beta chains were both sequenced, and the abundances of alpha and beta sequences in each sample were closely correlated with each other. In the original analysis: Decombinator V4 was used to annotate TCR sequences for V gene, J gene and CDR3. TCRs were defined as expanded if a significant change between any two time points was detected under a Poisson model with p below 0.0001. TCR abundances were normalised to the total number of TCRs sequenced per sample and were expressed as counts per million. TRAV1-2 paired with TRAJ12, TRAJ20 or TRAJ33 defined MAIT TCRs, while TRAV10 paired with TRAJ18 defined iNKT TCRs. VDJdb, accessed 1 November 2021, was searched for CMV, EBV and SARS-CoV-2 annotated TCRs, excluding TCRs annotated for multiple antigens. TCRdb's own reprocessing of the public reads used fastp at Q25 and MiXCR and kept productive beta chains. Each record represents a unique CDR3 protein, reported with the most common genes and DNA among its rows. The V and J calls here are based on TCRdb, not the publication. This sample lists 75,000 to 100,000 distinct CDR3 sequences; under 15% were detected once. Of the sample, 4.5% to 7% is held by the ten largest clones.

The study was a case-control design nested within a healthcare worker cohort in London, UK, with weekly nasopharyngeal swab PCR tests and blood sampling. Healthcare workers were recruited during the week of the UK lockdown, between 23 and 31 March 2020, and followed weekly for up to about 16 weeks. A word on this clonotype: Its cognate antigen has yet to be identified. Base-call qualities are not available, and no considerably larger clone is one nucleotide away.

The clonotype was recovered from an adult who was a healthcare worker with PCR-confirmed SARS-CoV-2 infection or an uninfected control (not recorded which). The rearranged chain carries TRBV28 and TRBJ2-7; the D region possibly corresponds to TRBD2 (5 bases align). Specimen: whole blood. The CDR3 protein: CASSPTKDDEQYF. In nucleotide form, the sequence is TGTGCCAGCAGCCCGACTAAAGATGACGAGCAGTACTTC.